The clone carrying this T cell receptor (beta chain) turned up a few times. The antigen remains undetermined. This sample is drawn from a study of cytomegalovirus exposure and HLA in healthy donors. Amplification used 60 Vbeta primers and 13 Jbeta primers. TCRdb's table, derived via immunoSEQ multiplex PCR, lists solely in-frame clones and lacks some. The sample carries 150,000 to 200,000 clones, around 81% recorded once. Findings and caveats of the study: In a later analysis, CMV-associated beta chains were mostly HLA-associated, it appeared.

The CDR3 has 14 amino acids. Per germline, CDR1 MRHNA and CDR2 SNTAGT. After removal of 4 bases from V and 3 bases from J, the junction contained 6 bases not matched to a gene. The clonotype comes from a man between 25 and 39 years old in good health and CMV-seronegative. V and J are TRBV6-4 and TRBJ2-7, with 7 bases matching TRBD1. Material: PBMCs. CDR3 loop: CASSAGQPLYEQYF. As DNA, the CDR3 is TGTGCCAGCAGTGCGGGACAGCCTCTCTACGAGCAGTACTTC.